These 11 T cell receptor beta chains came from one sample sequenced in a study of blood T cell repertoires in COVID-19. Sequenced by immunoSEQ multiplex PCR; TCRdb stores in-frame clones only, minus some. The repertoire holds approximately 47,000 clones, about 83% seen once, with roughly 2.1% in the top ten. Sequences were obtained from peripheral blood. These receptors were taken from a woman in her sixties with acute or convalescent COVID-19.

The V call is TRBV6-5, the J call TRBJ1-2; 7 nucleotides line up with TRBD1. Germline CDR1 is MNHEY and CDR2 is SVGAGI. The J segment lost 5 bases and the V segment lost 6 bases, leaving 6 bases of the junction unmatched. The CDR3 consists of 13 residues. CDR3 loop: CASSPGTEYGYTF. The CDR3 nucleotides are TGTGCCAGCAGCCCGGGGACAGAATATGGCTACACCTTC.

The chain employs TRBV18 and TRBJ1-1; weak D call: TRBD1 (6 bases). The CDR3 length is 16 residues. Trimming removed 4 bases at V and 4 bases at J, with 19 bases between. Looked up from germline, CDR1 is KGHSH and CDR2 is LQKENI. CDR3 sequence (DNA): TGTGCCAGCTCACAAATTAATTTTCAGGGGAGCACTGAAGCTTTCTTT. Protein product: CASSQINFQGSTEAFF. Full variable domain (missing parts from reference TRBV18 and TRBJ1-1): NAGVMQNPRHLVRRRGQEARLRCSPMKGHSHVYWYRQLPEEGLKFMVYLQKENIIDESGMPKERFSAEFPKEGPSILRIQQVVRGDSAAYFCASSQINFQGSTEAFFGQGTRLTVV.

The CDR3 DNA reads as TGTGCCAAACTAAAAGGACAGTTGAACACTGAAGCTTTCTTT. This sequence encodes CAKLKGQLNTEAFF. The genes are TRBV2 and TRBJ1-1, with a weak D call TRBD1 (6 bases). CDR1 SNHLY and CDR2 FYNNEI come from the germline V gene. V shed 10 bases and J shed 0 bases, with 15 bases lying between them. The CDR3 is 14 residues long.

This clone was counted once. The chain combines TRBV14 with TRBJ2-3; 7 bases align to TRBD2. The length of the CDR3 is 18 residues. From germline, CDR1 is SGHDN and CDR2 FVKESK. The trim removed 1 base at V and 4 bases at J, leaving 14 bases unmatched. CDR3 in amino acids: CASSQAAPGPGRADTQYF. Here the CDR3 DNA reads TGTGCCAGCAGCCAAGCCGCACCGGGACCAGGGAGGGCAGATACGCAGTATTTT.

This chain connects TRBV30 to TRBJ1-2; 8 nucleotides match TRBD1. V trimming: 7 bases; J trimming: 8 bases; junction bases outside the gene matches: 3. This CDR3 has 10 amino acids. CDR1 is GTSNPN and CDR2 is SVGIG in the germline V gene (reference sequence). The CDR3 spells CAFTGGGYTF. In DNA form, the CDR3 reads TGTGCCTTTACAGGGGGAGGCTACACCTTC.

The chain carries TRBV9 and TRBJ2-1, with 12 bases matching TRBD2. Germline CDR1 and CDR2: SGDLS and YYNGEE. V shed 0 bases and J 3 bases; nucleotides not matched to a gene: 1. There are 16 residues in the CDR3. CDR3 in amino acids: CASSVGTSGIYNEQFF. For the CDR3, the DNA is TGTGCCAGCAGCGTAGGGACTAGCGGGATCTACAATGAGCAGTTCTTC.

V and J are TRBV3-1 (or the pseudogene TRBV3-2) and TRBJ1-1, with D possibly being TRBD1 (6 bases). V lost 8 bases to trimming and J lost 1 base, with 8 bases between them. The germline gives CDR1 LGHDT, CDR2 YNNKEL (reference sequence). CDR3 size: 12 residues. CDR3 loop: CASRGGNTEAFF. The DNA for the CDR3 is TGTGCCAGCCGAGGGGGGAACACTGAAGCTTTCTTT.

V is TRBV28 and J is TRBJ1-4, with a tentative D call TRBD1 (5 bases). Trimming cost V 10 bases and J 7 bases, with 22 bases left between them. The CDR3 covers 15 residues. Germline values: CDR1 MDHEN, CDR2 SYDVKM. CDR3 region: CATHPTGPRGEKLFF. The DNA for the CDR3 is TGTGCCACCCATCCAACAGGCCCAAGGGGTGAAAAACTGTTTTTT.

This sequence joins TRBV5-1 and TRBJ1-6, with 8 positions matching TRBD1. There are 17 residues in the CDR3. Germline CDR1 is SGHRS and CDR2 is YFSETQ. V shed 0 bases and J 2 bases; nucleotides not matched to a gene: 4. This CDR3 reads CASSLGQGSPYNSPLHF. Written as DNA, the CDR3 is TGCGCCAGCAGCTTGGGACAGGGGTCCCCCTATAATTCACCCCTCCACTTT.

This chain joins TRBV5-1 and TRBJ1-2; D is possibly TRBD1 (6 bases). The CDR3 is 14 residues long. V shed 0 bases and J shed 4 bases, with 10 bases lying between them. Germline-derived CDR1 and CDR2 are SGHRS and YFSETQ. The CDR3 protein is CASSLGSGVYGYTF. The CDR3 coding sequence is TGCGCCAGCAGCTTGGGTTCAGGGGTCTATGGCTACACCTTC. Complete variable domain (other parts from reference TRBV5-1 and TRBJ1-2): KAGVTQTPRYLIKTRGQQVTLSCSPISGHRSVSWYQQTPGQGLQFLFEYFSETQRNKGNFPGRFSGRQFSNSRSEMNVSTLELGDSALYLCASSLGSGVYGYTFGSGTRLTVV.

The rearrangement links TRBV20-1 to TRBJ1-2; 7 bases align to TRBD1. Germline loops: CDR1 DFQATT, CDR2 SNEGSKA (reference sequence). The CDR3 is 11 amino acids. The V and J ends lost 6 bases and 8 bases, in that order; junction bases with no gene match: 6. This CDR3 reads CSAQQGSGYTF. The CDR3 region has the DNA TGCAGTGCGCAACAGGGGAGCGGCTACACCTTC.